This TCR beta chain was obtained from a study of blood T cell repertoires in COVID-19. Germline V gene sequence: CDR1 LNHNV, CDR2 YYDKDF (reference sequence). CDR3 size: 16 residues. The ends were cut back, 0 bases at V and 3 bases at J, with 15 bases in the middle. Original processing methods: Amplification of reference gene primers provided the estimated nucleated cell counts. Assay: immunoSEQ multiplex PCR; the TCRdb copy retains only in-frame clones and omits some. The DNA gave D and trimming, while V, J and clone size come from that table. The sample yields 230,000 or so clones, about 83% seen once.

The chain couples TRBV15 to TRBJ2-7; D is perhaps TRBD1 (6 bases). The sequence was obtained from a man in his forties or fifties with active or convalescent COVID-19. Input material: peripheral blood. CDR3: CATSRDRTVTSYEQYF. The CDR3 nucleotides are TGTGCCACCAGCAGAGATCGGACAGTTACTAGCTACGAGCAGTACTTC.